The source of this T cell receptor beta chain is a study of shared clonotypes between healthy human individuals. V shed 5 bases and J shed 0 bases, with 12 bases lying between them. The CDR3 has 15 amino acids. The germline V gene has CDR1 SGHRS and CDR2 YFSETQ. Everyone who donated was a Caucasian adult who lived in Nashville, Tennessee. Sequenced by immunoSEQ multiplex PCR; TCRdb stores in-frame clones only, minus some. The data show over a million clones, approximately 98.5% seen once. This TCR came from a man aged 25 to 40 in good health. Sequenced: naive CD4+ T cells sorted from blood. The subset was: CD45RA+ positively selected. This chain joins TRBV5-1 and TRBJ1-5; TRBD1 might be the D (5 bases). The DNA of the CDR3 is TGCGCCAGCAGGCAGGGAGCCCATAGCAATCAGCCCCAGCATTTT. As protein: CASRQGAHSNQPQHF.